A single T cell receptor (beta chain) is shown here with its context. This record comes from a study of blood T cell repertoires in COVID-19. V was clipped by 3 bases and J by 3 bases, with 16 bases between them. This CDR3 region has 16 residues. CDR1 is SGHNT and CDR2 is YYREEE in the germline V gene (reference sequence). Generated by immunoSEQ multiplex PCR, the TCRdb table keeps only in-frame clones and is missing some. The table has about 200,000 clones, around 83% seen once. This chain joins TRBV5-4 and TRBJ2-1; D perhaps matches TRBD2 (6 bases). The source material was peripheral blood. The clonotype comes from a human donor in a cohort sampled during active COVID-19. The CDR3 bases are TGTGCCAGCAGCTCCACCCATAGCGGTTACTACAATGAGCAGTTCTTC. Its translation: CASSSTHSGYYNEQFF.